This T cell receptor beta chain was observed in a study of T cell responses to AZD1222 COVID-19 vaccine. Findings of the study overall: Reports indicate that nearly half of spike-specific TCRs are directed at unmutated variant regions. Spike-wide vaccine-associated CD4 TCRs dominated at 160-218 and 743-854. No day 14 peak samples; only post-peak repertoires were characterized. At baseline, just 5 or 6 AZD1222 recipients tested seropositive.

With regard to this clone: No antigen is known for it.

V was clipped by 6 bases and J by 4 bases, with 13 bases between them. Germline assignment: CDR1 MNHEY and CDR2 SVGAGI. The CDR3 consists of 13 residues. TCRdb keeps only in-frame clones here, not all; method: immunoSEQ multiplex PCR. Here the sample spans around 190,000 clones, about 91% being singletons. This sequence joins TRBV6-5 and TRBJ2-7; maybe TRBD1 (7 bases). The sequence derives from an adult in good health. Source: peripheral blood, taken on day 0 of AZD1222 vaccination. The CDR3 DNA reads as TGTGCCAGCAGGGGGGGACAGACATACGAGCAGTACTTC. Its protein is CASRGGQTYEQYF.